This TCR beta chain was observed in a study of blood T cell repertoires in COVID-19. Overall study context: Acute and convalescent COVID-19 specimens originated in the United States, Italy and Spain. The cDNA or gDNA used as material had been derived from T cells, B-cell-depleted T cells, or PBMCs.

Original processing notes: For nucleated cells, counts were estimated from reference gene primer amplification. Assay used: immunoSEQ multiplex PCR; TCRdb lists only in-frame clones, some missing. The V and J calls and the clone size are those of that table, but D and trimming were determined from the DNA. The sample gives about half a million clones, approximately 85% of which show up once; approximately 3.4% is in the top ten. The sequenced material came from peripheral blood. This receptor was taken from a human donor in a cohort sampled during active COVID-19.

The CDR3 DNA sequence: TGTGCCAGCAGCTTTTCTGGGACAGGGAGCTATGGCTACACCTTC. Translation gives CASSFSGTGSYGYTF. The rearrangement uses TRBV5-6 and TRBJ1-2; 9 nucleotides line up with TRBD1. CDR1 and CDR2 (germline): SGHDT, YYEEEE. This CDR3 has 15 amino acids. V lost 2 bases, J lost 4 bases, and 6 bases stayed unmatched.